The clone carrying this T cell receptor beta chain was observed a handful of times. Its antigen is not known. The entry originates in a study of cytomegalovirus exposure and HLA in healthy donors. Whole-study context: A data release that came early held 75 million to 85 million unique TCRs from HLA-typed donors. Overall study findings and caveats: TCR sequences were mostly rare, though some public TCRs occurred in many donors.

Primers: 60 Vbeta forward and 13 Jbeta reverse. Method: immunoSEQ multiplex PCR; TCRdb's copy keeps in-frame clones and lacks some. This table holds over 150,000 clones, roughly three quarters found once. Germline CDR1 is LGHNT and CDR2 is FRNRAP. The V and J ends lost 2 bases and 4 bases, in that order; junction bases with no gene match: 1. The CDR3 sequence is 14 residues long. The sequencing sample was made of PBMCs. The source is a male donor in good health and CMV-seronegative. This sequence joins TRBV12-5 and TRBJ2-1; 8 bases map to TRBD2. CDR3 DNA: TGTGCTAGTGGTTTGAGCGGGGGATACAATGAGCAGTTCTTC. Residues: CASGLSGGYNEQFF.